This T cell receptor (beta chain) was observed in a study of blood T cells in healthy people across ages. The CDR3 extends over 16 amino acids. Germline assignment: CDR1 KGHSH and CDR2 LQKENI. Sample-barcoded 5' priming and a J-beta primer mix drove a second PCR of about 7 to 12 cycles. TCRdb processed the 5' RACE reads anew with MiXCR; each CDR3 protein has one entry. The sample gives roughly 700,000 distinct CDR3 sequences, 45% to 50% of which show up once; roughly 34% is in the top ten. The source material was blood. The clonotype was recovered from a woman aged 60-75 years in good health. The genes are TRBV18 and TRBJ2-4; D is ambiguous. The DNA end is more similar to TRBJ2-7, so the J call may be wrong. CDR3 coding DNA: TGTGCCAGCTCACCACCTTCCCCAGGTATCCCCTACGAGCAGTACTTC. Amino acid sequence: CASSPPSPGIPYEQYF.